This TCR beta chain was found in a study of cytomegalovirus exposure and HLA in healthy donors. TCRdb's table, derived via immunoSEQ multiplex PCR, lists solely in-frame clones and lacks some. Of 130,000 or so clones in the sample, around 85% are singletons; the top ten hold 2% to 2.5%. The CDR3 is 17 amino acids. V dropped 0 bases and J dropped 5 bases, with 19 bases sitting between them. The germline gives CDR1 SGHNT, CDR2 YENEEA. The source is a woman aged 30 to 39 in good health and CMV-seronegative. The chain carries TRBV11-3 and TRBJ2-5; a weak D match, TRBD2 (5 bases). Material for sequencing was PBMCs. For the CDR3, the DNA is TGTGCCAGCAGCTTAGAGGCTAGCATAACCCGAAGGGAGACCCAGTACTTC. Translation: CASSLEASITRRETQYF.